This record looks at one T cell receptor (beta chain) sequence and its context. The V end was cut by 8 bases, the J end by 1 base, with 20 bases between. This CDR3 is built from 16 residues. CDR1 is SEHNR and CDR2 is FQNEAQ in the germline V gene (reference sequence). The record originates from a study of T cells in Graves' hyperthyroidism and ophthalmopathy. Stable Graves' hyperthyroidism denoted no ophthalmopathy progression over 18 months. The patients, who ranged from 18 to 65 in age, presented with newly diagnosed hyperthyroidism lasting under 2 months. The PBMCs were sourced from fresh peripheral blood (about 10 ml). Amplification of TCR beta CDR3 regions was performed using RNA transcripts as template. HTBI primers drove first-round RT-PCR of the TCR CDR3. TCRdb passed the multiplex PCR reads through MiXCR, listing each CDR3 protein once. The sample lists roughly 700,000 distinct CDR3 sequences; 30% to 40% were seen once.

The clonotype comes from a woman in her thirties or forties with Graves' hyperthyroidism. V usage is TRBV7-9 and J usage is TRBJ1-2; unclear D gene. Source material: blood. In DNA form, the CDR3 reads TGTGCCAGCGGCCCCGCCCAAATCGGGATTAACTATGGCTACACCTTC. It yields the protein CASGPAQIGINYGYTF.